These 31 T cell receptor beta chains were all obtained from the same sample, sequenced in a study of early T cells in non-severe SARS-CoV-2 infection. TCRdb redid the calling of the 5' RACE reads with MiXCR, one entry per CDR3 protein. Of some 70,000 distinct CDR3 sequences detected, about 4.9% appear once; the ten largest clones hold just under 5%. The specimen sequenced was whole blood. These receptors were obtained from an adult who was a healthcare worker with PCR-confirmed SARS-CoV-2 infection or an uninfected control (not recorded which).

The CDR3, as DNA: TGTGCCAGCAGCTTGGCGGGGAGATTTGAAGCTTTCTTT. This gives the protein CASSLAGRFEAFF. This chain uses TRBV7-2 with TRBJ1-1; no clear D. Per germline, CDR1 SGHTA and CDR2 FQGNSA. This CDR3 has 13 residues. Trimming removed 3 bases from V and 7 bases from J, with 12 bases in between.

The V call is TRBV5-4, the J call TRBJ2-3, with D perhaps given as TRBD1 or TRBD2 (5 bases each). The germline CDR1 and CDR2 sequences are SGHNT and YYREEE (reference sequence). This CDR3 spans 15 amino acids. The V gene lost 0 bases and the J gene lost 7 bases, with 15 bases spanning the gap. CDR3 in amino acids: CASSLEGTPPNTQYF. CDR3 nucleotide sequence: TGTGCCAGCAGCTTGGAGGGGACCCCCCCCAATACGCAGTATTTT.

There are many counts of this clonotype. The J gene is TRBJ2-7, the V gene TRBV20-1; maybe TRBD2 (6 bases). The germline gives CDR1 DFQATT, CDR2 SNEGSKA (reference sequence). This CDR3 has 14 residues. Trimming cost V 0 bases and J 5 bases, with 14 bases left between them. The CDR3 region has the DNA TGCAGTGCTAGAGATCTGACTAGTAGACACGAGCAGTACTTC. This sequence encodes CSARDLTSRHEQYF.

In this sample, this clonotype turned up a few times. This rearrangement joins TRBV19 to TRBJ2-2; unclear D gene. Trimming pared 8 bases from V and 0 bases from J, leaving 16 bases between. From germline, CDR1 is LNHDA and CDR2 SQIVND (reference sequence). The CDR3 spans 16 residues. The CDR3 region is CASRDIADTNTGELFF. The CDR3 region has the DNA TGTGCCAGTCGTGATATCGCAGACACGAACACCGGGGAGCTGTTTTTT.

This chain uses TRBV7-2 with TRBJ2-1; 7 bases agree with TRBD1. Trimming took 5 bases from V and 2 from J; bases not matched to a gene: 6. This CDR3 is built from 15 residues. Germline CDR1 and CDR2: SGHTA and FQGNSA. CDR3 bases: TGTGCCAGCAGCATGGACAGGTCCACCTACAATGAGCAGTTCTTC. Translation gives CASSMDRSTYNEQFF.

Regarding this clonotype: A much bigger clone sits one base away, suggesting this may be a read error. The chain recombines TRBV3-1 with TRBJ2-7; no firm D call. The CDR3 contains 12 residues. Germline loops: CDR1 LGHDT, CDR2 YNNKEL (reference sequence). The CDR3 loop is CASNQAPYEQYF. The CDR3, as DNA: TGTGCCAGCAACCAAGCCCCCTACGAGCAGTACTTC.

Details on this clonotype: At one boundary the junction diverges from the germline segment, which might be a read error. The chain employs TRBV7-9 and TRBJ2-6; no definite D call. The CDR3 loop spans 14 amino acids. Germline V lookup: CDR1 SEHNR, CDR2 FQNEAQ (reference sequence). CDR3 nucleotide sequence: TGTGCCCTATCAAAGTACTCTGGGACCAACGTCCTGACTTTC. Its translation: CALSKYSGTNVLTF.

The chain has TRBV5-1 and TRBJ1-1; D uncertain. This CDR3 comprises 14 residues. The V gene lost 2 bases and the J gene lost 7 bases, with 15 bases spanning the gap. The germline V gene has CDR1 SGHRS and CDR2 YFSETQ. CDR3 coding DNA: TGCGCCAGCAGCTTCGGGAGGGAGGAGAGTGAAGCTTTCTTT. Translated, it gives CASSFGREESEAFF.

The table lists this clonotype with many counts. The rearrangement links TRBV29-1 to TRBJ2-1; perhaps D is TRBD1 or TRBD2 (5 bases each). The V end lost 6 bases, the J end lost 7 bases, and 25 bases lay between the germline ends. Germline V gene data show CDR1 as SQVTM and CDR2 as ANQGSEA. The CDR3 is made up of 16 amino acids. In DNA, the CDR3 is TGCAGCGTACGCCGGGACCCAGGGCAGTCCTTTAATGAGCAGTTCTTC. Its translation: CSVRRDPGQSFNEQFF.

The table lists this clonotype with a few counts. The genes are TRBV2 and TRBJ2-4; the match to TRBD1 covers 9 bases. CDR1 and CDR2 from the germline V gene are SNHLY and FYNNEI. The CDR3 sequence is 14 residues long. V trimming: 6 bases; J trimming: 2 bases; junction bases outside the gene matches: 2. CDR3 nucleotides: TGTGCCAGCAGGGGGACAGGGCCCAAAAACATTCAGTACTTC. Translated, it gives CASRGTGPKNIQYF.

In its sample, this clonotype was seen many times. V gene TRBV20-1 combines with J gene TRBJ2-7; possible D gene TRBD2, 6 bases. CDR1 and CDR2 from the germline V gene are DFQATT and SNEGSKA (reference sequence). This CDR3 comprises 15 residues. V shed 1 base and J shed 1 base, with 14 bases lying between them. CDR3 amino acids: CSARATSRGSYEQYF. The DNA of the CDR3 is TGCAGTGCTAGAGCTACAAGTCGGGGGTCCTACGAGCAGTACTTC.

This clonotype was seen more than once but under ten times. V gene TRBV9 combines with J gene TRBJ1-1; unclear D gene. The CDR3 has 15 residues. Deletions cut 4 bases from V and 3 bases from J, with 16 bases between. The germline V gene has CDR1 SGDLS and CDR2 YYNGEE. CDR3 in DNA: TGTGCCAGCAGCCCCACGCAGTTAAAGGACACTGAAGCTTTCTTT. Translated: CASSPTQLKDTEAFF.

This clonotype was counted ten times or more. This sequence joins TRBV5-4 and TRBJ1-2; D is undetermined. V was trimmed by 4 bases and J by 4 bases, leaving 17 bases between them. The germline V gene has CDR1 SGHNT and CDR2 YYREEE (reference sequence). This CDR3 is built from 15 residues. This CDR3 reads CASSPNRPEGYGYTF. CDR3 nucleotides: TGTGCCAGCAGCCCAAACAGACCCGAGGGCTATGGCTACACCTTC. Filled out from reference TRBV5-4 and TRBJ1-2, the complete variable domain reads ETGVTQSPTHLIKTRGQQVTLRCSSQSGHNTVSWYQQALGQGPQFIFQYYREEENGRGNFPPRFSGLQFPNYSSELNVNALELDDSALYLCASSPNRPEGYGYTFGSGTRLTVV.

This clonotype appeared a few times. The chain couples TRBV5-8 to TRBJ2-2, with a weak D call TRBD1 (5 bases). Trimming removed 4 bases from V and 7 bases from J, with 17 bases in between. CDR1 is SGHTS, CDR2 YDEGEE, per germline. CDR3 length: 15 residues. CDR3 DNA sequence: TGTGCCAGCAGCCTAGGGGCAGGATCGGGCGGGGAGCTGTTTTTT. This codes for CASSLGAGSGGELFF.

This clonotype was counted many times. The CDR3 DNA reads TGCGCCAGCAGTGAGGTCTCCCAAGAGACCCAGTACTTC. This gives the protein CASSEVSQETQYF. This sequence joins TRBV10-2 and TRBJ2-5; no reliable D call. Trimming left V 2 bases short and J 1 base short, with 5 bases between. CDR1 is WSHSY, CDR2 SAAADI, per germline. There are 13 residues in the CDR3.

The table lists this clonotype with many counts. The chain combines TRBV29-1 with TRBJ1-3; D is ambiguous. Trimming took off 6 bases at V and 3 bases at J, with 15 bases between the two ends. This CDR3 spans 14 amino acids. The germline V gene encodes CDR1 SQVTM and CDR2 ANQGSEA. This chain's CDR3 is CSVSEGTVGNTIYF. For the CDR3, the DNA is TGCAGCGTCTCCGAAGGAACAGTTGGAAACACCATATATTTT.

The genes are TRBV11-2 and TRBJ2-1; TRBD1 agrees at 7 bases. The CDR3 sequence is 15 residues long. With V trimmed by 4 bases and J by 3 bases, 6 bases remained unmatched. Germline V gives CDR1 SGHAT, CDR2 FQNNGV. The DNA for the CDR3 is TGTGCCAGCAGCTACCCGGGACAGAGCTACAATGAGCAGTTCTTC. Residues: CASSYPGQSYNEQFF.

In its sample, this clonotype was seen many times. The rearrangement uses TRBV3-1 and TRBJ2-3; D unclear. The CDR3 spans 12 residues. Germline lookup yields CDR1 LGHDT and CDR2 YNNKEL (reference sequence). Trimming pared 5 bases from V and 4 bases from J, leaving 7 bases between. The CDR3 protein is CASSSLSDTQYF. The CDR3 DNA reads TGTGCCAGCAGCTCGCTGTCAGATACGCAGTATTTT.

In its sample, this clonotype was seen a few times. Written as DNA, the CDR3 is TGTGCCAGCAGTGAGCTAGGAGGATCCGGGGAGCTGTTTTTT. This encodes CASSELGGSGELFF. This chain connects TRBV6-4 to TRBJ2-2, with D possibly matching TRBD2 (5 bases). CDR1 is MRHNA, CDR2 SNTAGT, per germline. The CDR3 totals 14 residues. Trimming removed 3 bases at V and 6 bases at J, with 11 bases between.

In its sample, this clonotype was seen many times. This rearrangement joins TRBV19 to TRBJ2-2; D unresolved. This CDR3 is 15 amino acids long. Germline values: CDR1 LNHDA, CDR2 SQIVND (reference sequence). Trimming left V 2 bases short and J 2 bases short, with 9 bases between. CDR3 protein: CASSISFINTGELFF. The CDR3 DNA reads as TGTGCCAGTAGTATAAGTTTCATAAACACCGGGGAGCTGTTTTTT.

This clonotype was seen at least ten times. The V gene is TRBV29-1, the J gene TRBJ2-2; tentative D call: TRBD2 (5 bases). CDR3 length: 15 residues. Germline CDR1 and CDR2: SQVTM and ANQGSEA. The ends were cut back, 4 bases at V and 3 bases at J, with 15 bases in the middle. CDR3 nucleotides: TGCAGCGTTGGAAGCGGCCTAGCCGACACCGGGGAGCTGTTTTTT. It encodes CSVGSGLADTGELFF.

This clonotype was seen only a few times. V gene TRBV7-8 combines with J gene TRBJ1-6, with D unclear. Germline CDR1 is SGHVS and CDR2 is FQNEAQ. CDR3 length: 15 amino acids. Trimming left V 2 bases short and J 5 bases short, with 10 bases between. The CDR3 coding sequence is TGTGCCAGCAGCTTAAGGTCGGCGGATAATTCACCCCTCCACTTT. Encoded protein: CASSLRSADNSPLHF.

The chain carries TRBV30 and TRBJ2-1; TRBD2 matches at 15 bases. From germline, CDR1 is GTSNPN and CDR2 SVGIG (reference sequence). V gave up 2 bases and J gave up 7 bases; unmatched junction bases: 3. The CDR3 consists of 15 residues. This CDR3 reads CAWSRTSGRDNEQFF. The CDR3 DNA follows: TGTGCCTGGAGTAGGACTAGCGGGAGGGATAATGAGCAGTTCTTC. The variable domain in full, with the rest retrieved from reference TRBV30 and TRBJ2-1, is SQTIHQWPATLVQPVGSPLSLECTVEGTSNPNLYWYRQAAGRGLQLLFYSVGIGQISSEVPQNLSASRPQDRQFILSSKKLLLSDSGFYLCAWSRTSGRDNEQFFGPGTRLTVL.

This clonotype was picked up a small number of times. The chain employs TRBV5-6 and TRBJ1-2; 11 bases align to TRBD1. Germline loops: CDR1 SGHDT, CDR2 YYEEEE. Losses at the gene ends were 4 bases for V and 5 bases for J; bases not matched to a gene: 7. The CDR3 extends over 15 amino acids. Here the CDR3 DNA reads TGTGCCAGCAGCACCGGACAGGGGGCGCGGTATGGCTACACCTTC. It specifies CASSTGQGARYGYTF.

This clonotype was observed many times. The chain carries TRBV10-3 and TRBJ2-2; TRBD1 or TRBD2 may be the D gene (5 bases each). The germline V and J ends were trimmed by 4 bases and 1 base, with 10 bases remaining between them. This CDR3 is 15 amino acids long. Germline loops: CDR1 ENHRY, CDR2 SYGVKD. This CDR3 reads CAISGGPMNTGELFF. The CDR3 DNA reads as TGTGCCATCAGTGGGGGACCGATGAACACCGGGGAGCTGTTTTTT.

In its sample, this clonotype was seen a few times. J is TRBJ2-6 and V is TRBV27; D possibly uses TRBD1 or TRBD2 (5 bases each). The V and J ends lost 4 bases and 4 bases respectively, with 20 bases between them. The germline CDR1 and CDR2 sequences are MNHEY and SMNVEV (reference sequence). The CDR3 length is 18 residues. The CDR3: CASSSKGRKGSGANVLTF. CDR3 nucleotides: TGTGCCAGCAGTTCCAAGGGACGGAAGGGGTCAGGGGCCAACGTCCTGACTTTC.

This clonotype was recorded many times. The chain has TRBV10-2 and TRBJ1-1, with 7 nucleotides matching TRBD1. Looked up from germline, CDR1 is WSHSY and CDR2 is SAAADI. This CDR3 contains 14 residues. V trimming: 4 bases; J trimming: 2 bases; junction bases outside the gene matches: 4. In DNA, the CDR3 is TGCGCCAGCAGTGGTGGGACAGCCAACACTGAAGCTTTCTTT. The encoded protein is CASSGGTANTEAFF.

This clonotype has at least ten counts. The rearrangement uses TRBV2 and TRBJ2-7; D is unclear. CDR3 length: 12 amino acids. The germline V gene encodes CDR1 SNHLY and CDR2 FYNNEI. V was clipped by 7 bases and J by 2 bases, with 9 bases between them. The CDR3 protein is CASTQETYEQYF. Written as DNA, the CDR3 is TGTGCCAGCACTCAGGAGACCTACGAGCAGTACTTC. The full variable domain, rest sourced from reference TRBV2 and TRBJ2-7, is EPEVTQTPSHQVTQMGQEVILRCVPISNHLYFYWYRQILGQKVEFLVSFYNNEISEKSEIFDDQFSVERPDGSNFTLKIRSTKLEDSAMYFCASTQETYEQYFGPGTRLTVT.

Ten or more counts support this clonotype. The chain carries TRBV2 and TRBJ1-2; no firm D call. The germline V and J ends were trimmed by 3 bases and 7 bases, with 15 bases remaining between them. Germline V gene data show CDR1 as SNHLY and CDR2 as FYNNEI. CDR3 size: 14 residues. The CDR3 is CASSDSYVASGYTF. As DNA, the CDR3 is TGTGCCAGCAGTGATTCTTATGTTGCAAGTGGCTACACCTTC.

This clonotype was picked up a small number of times. This chain joins TRBV5-4 and TRBJ2-2, with TRBD2 matching 7 bases. CDR1 is SGHNT, CDR2 YYREEE, per germline (reference sequence). The CDR3 has 16 residues. Losses at the gene ends were 7 bases for V and 2 bases for J; bases not matched to a gene: 11. In DNA, the CDR3 is TGTGCCAGCTCTCCTACGCGGGGGTTAAACACCGGGGAGCTGTTTTTT. This encodes CASSPTRGLNTGELFF.

The chain links TRBV5-1 to TRBJ2-1, with D possibly TRBD1 on 5 matching bases. The CDR3 has 14 residues. Trimming cost V 5 bases and J 3 bases, with 12 bases left between them. Germline assignment: CDR1 SGHRS and CDR2 YFSETQ. CDR3 protein: CASSSRGIYNEQFF. Here the CDR3 DNA reads TGCGCCAGCAGTTCAAGGGGAATCTACAATGAGCAGTTCTTC.